Sequencing of this T cell receptor (beta chain) was carried out in a study of blood T cell repertoires in COVID-19. Study at large: The cDNA or gDNA used as material had been derived from T cells, B-cell-depleted T cells, or PBMCs.

The data were produced by immunoSEQ multiplex PCR, yet TCRdb's version contains in-frame clones alone and is incomplete. The table records about 480,000 clones, roughly 87% of them present only once. Germline CDR1 MNHEY, CDR2 SMNVEV (reference sequence). Losses at the gene ends were 6 bases for V and 11 bases for J; bases not matched to a gene: 6. The CDR3 contains 13 residues. The specimen was peripheral blood. The receptor was isolated from a man aged 18-30 years with COVID-19, enrolled during active disease. The V gene is TRBV27, the J gene TRBJ1-6, with TRBD1 identical over 8 bases. CDR3 protein: CASSPDRGTPLHF. The CDR3 DNA is TGTGCCAGCAGCCCCGACAGGGGAACACCCCTCCACTTT.